This entry lists 7 T cell receptor beta chains sequenced from one sample in a study of blood T cell repertoires in COVID-19. Libraries were prepared by immunoSEQ multiplex PCR; TCRdb keeps only in-frame clonotypes and omits some of them. The table records more than 200,000 clones, more than 70% of them present only once. The sequenced material came from peripheral blood. The receptor set was obtained from a man aged 35-49 years with active or convalescent COVID-19.

V and J are TRBV15 and TRBJ1-5, with 10 bases identical to TRBD1. J gave up 9 bases and V 3 bases, and 8 bases lay outside the gene matches. Germline-derived CDR1 and CDR2 are LNHNV and YYDKDF (reference sequence). This CDR3 is 15 amino acids long. In DNA form, the CDR3 reads TGTGCCACCAGCAGGGACAGGGGGTCCTTTGGGCCCCAGCATTTT. This gives the protein CATSRDRGSFGPQHF. Using reference TRBV15 and TRBJ1-5 for the parts outside the CDR3, the full variable domain is DAMVIQNPRYQVTQFGKPVTLSCSQTLNHNVMYWYQQKSSQAPKLLFHYYDKDFNNEADTPDNFQSRRPNTSFCFLDIRSPGLGDTAMYLCATSRDRGSFGPQHFGDGTRLSIL.

V and J are TRBV28 and TRBJ1-2; 7 bases fit TRBD1. The length of the CDR3 is 14 residues. Germline CDR1 MDHEN, CDR2 SYDVKM. The V and J ends lost 5 bases and 4 bases, in that order; junction bases with no gene match: 7. The CDR3 loop reads CASSETGLGYGYTF. CDR3 nucleotides: TGTGCCAGCAGTGAGACAGGGCTAGGCTATGGCTACACCTTC.

V and J are TRBV5-4 and TRBJ1-2, with a weak D call TRBD1 (5 bases). The CDR3 extends over 13 amino acids. CDR1 is SGHNT and CDR2 is YYREEE in the germline V gene (reference sequence). Trimming shortened V by 0 bases and J by 7 bases, and 10 bases separated the two germline ends. The CDR3 protein is CASSLGAGIGYTF. The CDR3 DNA sequence: TGTGCCAGCAGCTTGGGGGCAGGGATTGGCTACACCTTC.

The chain carries TRBV5-1 and TRBJ2-2, with 12 bases aligning to TRBD2. V lost 4 bases to trimming and J lost 6 bases; unmatched junction nucleotides: 7. Per germline, CDR1 SGHRS and CDR2 YFSETQ. The CDR3 length is 16 residues. CDR3 sequence (DNA): TGCGCCAGCAGCCGCTCTAGCGGGAGGGCCTCCGGGGAGCTGTTTTTT. This encodes CASSRSSGRASGELFF. Supplemented by reference TRBV5-1 and TRBJ2-2, the full variable domain reads KAGVTQTPRYLIKTRGQQVTLSCSPISGHRSVSWYQQTPGQGLQFLFEYFSETQRNKGNFPGRFSGRQFSNSRSEMNVSTLELGDSALYLCASSRSSGRASGELFFGEGSRLTVL.

J is TRBJ1-3 and V is TRBV19; 7 nucleotides agree with TRBD1. Germline values: CDR1 LNHDA, CDR2 SQIVND (reference sequence). V was pared by 3 bases and J by 4 bases, with 0 bases of the junction left unmatched. The CDR3 extends over 13 amino acids. CDR3 loop: CASSMDRGNTIYF. The DNA for the CDR3 is TGTGCCAGTAGTATGGACAGGGGAAACACCATATATTTT.

V and J are TRBV27 and TRBJ2-2, with TRBD2 as a possible D gene (7 bases). Germline CDR1 is MNHEY and CDR2 is SMNVEV (reference sequence). The CDR3 is 15 residues long. V was trimmed by 3 bases and J by 4 bases, leaving 12 bases between them. In nucleotides, the CDR3 is TGTGCCAGCAGTTTGGGGGGGGCAGGCACCGGGGAGCTGTTTTTT. Protein sequence: CASSLGGAGTGELFF.

V and J are TRBV11-1 and TRBJ1-1; weak D call: TRBD1 (6 bases). The germline V and J ends were trimmed by 5 bases and 2 bases, with 15 bases remaining between them. This CDR3 has 15 residues. Germline CDR1 is SGHAT and CDR2 is FQDESV (reference sequence). CDR3 protein: CASSPRTDANTEAFF. The CDR3 DNA is TGTGCCAGCAGCCCCCGGACAGACGCCAACACTGAAGCTTTCTTT.